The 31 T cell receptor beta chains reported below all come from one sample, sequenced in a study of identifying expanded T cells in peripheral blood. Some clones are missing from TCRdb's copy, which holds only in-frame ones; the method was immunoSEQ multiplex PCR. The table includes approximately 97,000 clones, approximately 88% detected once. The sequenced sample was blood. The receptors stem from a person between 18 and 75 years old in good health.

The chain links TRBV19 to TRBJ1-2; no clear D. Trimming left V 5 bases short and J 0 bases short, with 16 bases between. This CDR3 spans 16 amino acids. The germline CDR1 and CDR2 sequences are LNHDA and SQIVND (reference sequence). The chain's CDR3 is CASSLRVEASNYGYTF. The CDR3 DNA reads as TGTGCCAGTAGTCTCCGGGTAGAGGCCTCTAACTATGGCTACACCTTC.

CDR3 nucleotides: TGCAGCGTTGAAGGGACGTACCCACAGGGCTATGGCTACACCTTC. It encodes CSVEGTYPQGYGYTF. The V call is TRBV29-1, the J call TRBJ1-2; TRBD1 is a possible D gene (6 bases). V was trimmed by 1 base and J by 4 bases, leaving 16 bases between them. This CDR3 has 15 amino acids. Germline CDR1 is SQVTM and CDR2 is ANQGSEA.

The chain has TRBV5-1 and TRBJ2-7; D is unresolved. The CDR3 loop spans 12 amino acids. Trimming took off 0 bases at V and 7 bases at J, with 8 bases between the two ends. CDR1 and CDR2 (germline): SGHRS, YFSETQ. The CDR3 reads CASSLAMEEQYF. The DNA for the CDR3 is TGCGCCAGCAGCTTGGCTATGGAGGAGCAGTACTTC.

The CDR3 loop is CASSYSTGGHQETQYF. As DNA, the CDR3 is TGTGCCAGCAGTTACTCAACGGGAGGGCACCAAGAGACCCAGTACTTC. The rearrangement uses TRBV6-5 and TRBJ2-5; 8 nucleotides align to TRBD2. Losses at the gene ends were 0 bases for V and 0 bases for J; bases not matched to a gene: 3. The CDR3 is 16 amino acids. CDR1 and CDR2 (germline): MNHEY, SVGAGI.

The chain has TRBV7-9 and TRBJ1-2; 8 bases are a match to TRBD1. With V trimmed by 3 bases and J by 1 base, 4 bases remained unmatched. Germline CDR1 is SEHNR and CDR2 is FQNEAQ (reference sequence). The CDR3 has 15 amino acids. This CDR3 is CASSFDRGSNYGYTF. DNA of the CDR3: TGTGCCAGCAGCTTCGACAGGGGTAGTAACTATGGCTACACCTTC. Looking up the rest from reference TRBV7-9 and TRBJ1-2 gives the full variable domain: DTGVSQNPRHKITKRGQNVTFRCDPISEHNRLYWYRQTLGQGPEFLTYFQNEAQLEKSRLLSDRFSAERPKGSFSTLEIQRTEQGDSAMYLCASSFDRGSNYGYTFGSGTRLTVV.

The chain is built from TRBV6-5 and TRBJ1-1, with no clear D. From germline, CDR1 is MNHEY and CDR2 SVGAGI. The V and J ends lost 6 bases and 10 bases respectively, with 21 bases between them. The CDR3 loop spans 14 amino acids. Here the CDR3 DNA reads TGTGCCAGCAGACAAAGTGGCAGCAACCCGAGAGCTTTCTTT. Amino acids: CASRQSGSNPRAFF.

The CDR3 bases are TGTGCCAGCAGCTTGCCGGGACAGGGCAACTATGGCTACACCTTC. As protein: CASSLPGQGNYGYTF. The chain couples TRBV5-8 to TRBJ1-2; 9 bases align to TRBD1. V shed 1 base and J 2 bases; nucleotides not matched to a gene: 3. This CDR3 has 15 amino acids. Germline CDR1 SGHTS, CDR2 YDEGEE.

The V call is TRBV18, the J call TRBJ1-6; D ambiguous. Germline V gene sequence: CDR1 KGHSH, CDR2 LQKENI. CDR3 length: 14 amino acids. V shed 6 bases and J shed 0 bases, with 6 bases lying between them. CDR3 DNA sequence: TGTGCCAGCTCCCCCGACTCCTATAATTCACCCCTCCACTTT. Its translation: CASSPDSYNSPLHF.

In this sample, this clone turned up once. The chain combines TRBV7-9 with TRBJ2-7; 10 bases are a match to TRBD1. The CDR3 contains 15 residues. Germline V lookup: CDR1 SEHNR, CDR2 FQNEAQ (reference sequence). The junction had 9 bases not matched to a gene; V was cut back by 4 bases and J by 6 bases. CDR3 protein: CASSSDRGKLGEQYF. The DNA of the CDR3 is TGTGCCAGCAGCTCGGACAGGGGGAAATTGGGCGAGCAGTACTTC.

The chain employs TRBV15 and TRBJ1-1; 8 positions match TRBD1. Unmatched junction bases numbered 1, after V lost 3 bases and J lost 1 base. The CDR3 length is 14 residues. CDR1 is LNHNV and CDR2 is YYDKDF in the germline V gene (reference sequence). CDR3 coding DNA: TGTGCCACCAGCAGGGACAGGGCGAACACTGAAGCTTTCTTT. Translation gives CATSRDRANTEAFF.

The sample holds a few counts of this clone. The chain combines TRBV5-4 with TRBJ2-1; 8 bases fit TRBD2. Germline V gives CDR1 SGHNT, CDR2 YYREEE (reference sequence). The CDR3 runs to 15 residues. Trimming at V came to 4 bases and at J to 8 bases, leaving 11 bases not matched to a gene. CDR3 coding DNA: TGTGCCAGCAGCCCCCCGGGGCGGGAGGAGTATGAGCAGTTCTTC. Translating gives CASSPPGREEYEQFF.

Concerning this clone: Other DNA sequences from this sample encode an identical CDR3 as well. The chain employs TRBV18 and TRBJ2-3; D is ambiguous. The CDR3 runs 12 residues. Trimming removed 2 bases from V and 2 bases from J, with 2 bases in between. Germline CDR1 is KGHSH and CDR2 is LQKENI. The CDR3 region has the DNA TGTGCCAGCTCACCATCCACAGATACGCAGTATTTT. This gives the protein CASSPSTDTQYF.

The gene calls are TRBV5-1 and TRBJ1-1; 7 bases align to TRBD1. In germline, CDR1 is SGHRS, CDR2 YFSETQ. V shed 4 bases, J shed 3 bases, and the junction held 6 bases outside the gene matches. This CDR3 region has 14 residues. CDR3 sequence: CASSKGALDTEAFF. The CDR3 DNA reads TGCGCCAGCAGCAAGGGGGCGTTGGACACTGAAGCTTTCTTT.

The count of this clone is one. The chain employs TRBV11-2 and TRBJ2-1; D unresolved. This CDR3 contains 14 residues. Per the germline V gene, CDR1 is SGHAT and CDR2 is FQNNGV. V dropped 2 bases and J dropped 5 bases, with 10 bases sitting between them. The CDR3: CASSLTLFDNEQFF. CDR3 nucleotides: TGTGCCAGCAGCTTAACGCTTTTTGACAATGAGCAGTTCTTC.

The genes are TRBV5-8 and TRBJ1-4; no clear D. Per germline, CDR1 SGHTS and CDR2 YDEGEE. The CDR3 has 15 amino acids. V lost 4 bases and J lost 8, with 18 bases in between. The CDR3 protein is CASSPEGNAGEKLFF. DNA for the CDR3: TGTGCCAGCAGCCCCGAAGGAAACGCAGGAGAAAAACTGTTTTTT. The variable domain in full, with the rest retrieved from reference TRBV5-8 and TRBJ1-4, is EAGVTQSPTHLIKTRGQQATLRCSPISGHTSVYWYQQALGLGLQFLLWYDEGEERNRGNFPPRFSGRQFPNYSSELNVNALELEDSALYLCASSPEGNAGEKLFFGSGTQLSVL.

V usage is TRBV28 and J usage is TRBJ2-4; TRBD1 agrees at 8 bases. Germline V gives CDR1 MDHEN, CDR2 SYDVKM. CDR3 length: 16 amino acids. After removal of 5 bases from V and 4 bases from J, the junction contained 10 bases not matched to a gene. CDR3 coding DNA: TGTGCCAGCAGTGAGACAGGGGTGATGTCAAAAAACATTCAGTACTTC. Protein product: CASSETGVMSKNIQYF.

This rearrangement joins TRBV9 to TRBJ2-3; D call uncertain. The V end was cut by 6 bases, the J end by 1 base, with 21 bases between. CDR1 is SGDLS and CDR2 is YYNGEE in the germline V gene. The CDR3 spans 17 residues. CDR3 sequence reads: CASTVGTTFSGTDTQYF. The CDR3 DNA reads TGTGCCAGCACCGTGGGCACCACTTTCTCGGGCACAGATACGCAGTATTTT.

The CDR3 loop reads CASSPGQGVGVEKLFF. CDR3 nucleotide sequence: TGCGCCAGCAGCCCGGGACAGGGAGTAGGAGTGGAAAAACTGTTTTTT. The chain combines TRBV5-1 with TRBJ1-4; 9 bases are a match to TRBD1. Germline V gene data show CDR1 as SGHRS and CDR2 as YFSETQ. The CDR3 loop spans 16 amino acids. With V trimmed by 4 bases and J by 8 bases, 12 bases remained unmatched. The full variable domain, rest sourced from reference TRBV5-1 and TRBJ1-4, is KAGVTQTPRYLIKTRGQQVTLSCSPISGHRSVSWYQQTPGQGLQFLFEYFSETQRNKGNFPGRFSGRQFSNSRSEMNVSTLELGDSALYLCASSPGQGVGVEKLFFGSGTQLSVL.

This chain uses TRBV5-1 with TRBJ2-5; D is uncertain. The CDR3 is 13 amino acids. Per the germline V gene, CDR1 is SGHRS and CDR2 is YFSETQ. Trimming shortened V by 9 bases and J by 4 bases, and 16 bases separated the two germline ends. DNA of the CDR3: TGCGCCACCAACCGACTTCCCGCAGAGACCCAGTACTTC. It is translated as CATNRLPAETQYF.

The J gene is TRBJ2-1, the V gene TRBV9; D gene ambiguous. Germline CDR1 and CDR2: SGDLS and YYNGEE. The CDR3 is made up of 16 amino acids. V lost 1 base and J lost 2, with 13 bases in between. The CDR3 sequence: CASSVRAATPYNEQFF. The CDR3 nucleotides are TGTGCCAGCAGCGTAAGGGCGGCGACACCCTACAATGAGCAGTTCTTC. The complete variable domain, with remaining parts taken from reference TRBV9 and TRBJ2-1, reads DSGVTQTPKHLITATGQRVTLRCSPRSGDLSVYWYQQSLDQGLQFLIQYYNGEERAKGNILERFSAQQFPDLHSELNLSSLELGDSALYFCASSVRAATPYNEQFFGPGTRLTVL.

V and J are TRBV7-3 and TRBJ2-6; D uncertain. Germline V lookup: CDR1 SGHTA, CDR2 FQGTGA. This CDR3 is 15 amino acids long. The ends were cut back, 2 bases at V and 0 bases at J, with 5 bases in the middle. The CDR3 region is CASSLSLSGANVLTF. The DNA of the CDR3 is TGTGCCAGCAGCTTATCCCTCTCTGGGGCCAACGTCCTGACTTTC.

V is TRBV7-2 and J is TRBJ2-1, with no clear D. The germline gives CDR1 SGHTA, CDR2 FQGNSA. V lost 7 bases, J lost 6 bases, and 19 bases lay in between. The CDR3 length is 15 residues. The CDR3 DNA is TGTGCCAGCAACTTCCTGGGTGGAGATGGCAATGAGCAGTTCTTC. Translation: CASNFLGGDGNEQFF.

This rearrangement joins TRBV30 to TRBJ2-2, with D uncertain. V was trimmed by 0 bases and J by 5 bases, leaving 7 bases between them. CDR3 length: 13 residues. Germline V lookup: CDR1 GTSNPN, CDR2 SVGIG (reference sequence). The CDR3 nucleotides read TGTGCCTGGAGTGTGGGTAGTACCGGGGAGCTGTTTTTT. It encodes CAWSVGSTGELFF.

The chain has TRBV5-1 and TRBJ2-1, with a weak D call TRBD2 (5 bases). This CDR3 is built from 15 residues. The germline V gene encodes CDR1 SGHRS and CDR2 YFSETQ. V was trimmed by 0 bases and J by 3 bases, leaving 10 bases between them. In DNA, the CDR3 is TGCGCCAGCAGCTTGGGGGGAGTTGGCTACAATGAGCAGTTCTTC. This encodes CASSLGGVGYNEQFF.

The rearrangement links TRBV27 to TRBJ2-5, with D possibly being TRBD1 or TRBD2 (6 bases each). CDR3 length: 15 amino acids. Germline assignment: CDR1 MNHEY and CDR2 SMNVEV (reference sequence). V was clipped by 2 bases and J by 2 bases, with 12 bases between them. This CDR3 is CASSLRGLGQETQYF. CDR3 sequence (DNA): TGTGCCAGCAGTTTACGGGGGCTAGGGCAAGAGACCCAGTACTTC.

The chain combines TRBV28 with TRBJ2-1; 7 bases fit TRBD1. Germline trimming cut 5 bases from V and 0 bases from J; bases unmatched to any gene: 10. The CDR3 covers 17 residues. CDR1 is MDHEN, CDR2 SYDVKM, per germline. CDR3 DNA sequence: TGTGCCAGCAGTCCAAATGACAGGGTTAGCTCCTACAATGAGCAGTTCTTC. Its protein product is CASSPNDRVSSYNEQFF. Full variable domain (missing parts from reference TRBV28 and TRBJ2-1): DVKVTQSSRYLVKRTGEKVFLECVQDMDHENMFWYRQDPGLGLRLIYFSYDVKMKEKGDIPEGYSVSREKKERFSLILESASTNQTSMYLCASSPNDRVSSYNEQFFGPGTRLTVL.

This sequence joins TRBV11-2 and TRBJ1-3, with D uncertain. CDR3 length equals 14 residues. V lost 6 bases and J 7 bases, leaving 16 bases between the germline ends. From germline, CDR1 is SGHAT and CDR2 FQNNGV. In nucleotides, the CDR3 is TGTGCCAGCAGTACCCCCCGGGCTCCGAACACCATATATTTT. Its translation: CASSTPRAPNTIYF.

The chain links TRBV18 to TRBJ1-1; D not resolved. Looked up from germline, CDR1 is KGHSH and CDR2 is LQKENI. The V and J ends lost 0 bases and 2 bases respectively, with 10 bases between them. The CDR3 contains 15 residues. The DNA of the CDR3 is TGTGCCAGCTCACCACCTTACCGGGGAAACACTGAAGCTTTCTTT. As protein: CASSPPYRGNTEAFF.

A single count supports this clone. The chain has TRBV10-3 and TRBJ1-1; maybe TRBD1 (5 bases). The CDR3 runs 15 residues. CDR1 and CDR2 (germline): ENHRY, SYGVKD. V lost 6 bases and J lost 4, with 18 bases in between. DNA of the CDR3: TGTGCCATCAGGGTCGACAGAGTTCTTGCCACTGAAGCTTTCTTT. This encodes CAIRVDRVLATEAFF.

CDR3 in amino acids: CASSIGGGGTTYEQYF. The CDR3 DNA follows: TGTGCCAGCAGCATAGGGGGAGGAGGGACGACCTACGAGCAGTACTTC. This rearrangement joins TRBV7-8 to TRBJ2-7; tentatively, D is TRBD1 or TRBD2 (6 bases each). Germline-derived CDR1 and CDR2 are SGHVS and FQNEAQ. V was trimmed by 5 bases and J by 2 bases, leaving 19 bases between them. The CDR3 has 16 amino acids.

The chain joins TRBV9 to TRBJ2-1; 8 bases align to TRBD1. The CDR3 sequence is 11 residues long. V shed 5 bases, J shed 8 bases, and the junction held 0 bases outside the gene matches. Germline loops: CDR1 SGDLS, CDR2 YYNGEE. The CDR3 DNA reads TGTGCCAGCAGGACAGGGGATGAGCAGTTCTTC. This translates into CASRTGDEQFF. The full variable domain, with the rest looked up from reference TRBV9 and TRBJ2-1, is DSGVTQTPKHLITATGQRVTLRCSPRSGDLSVYWYQQSLDQGLQFLIQYYNGEERAKGNILERFSAQQFPDLHSELNLSSLELGDSALYFCASRTGDEQFFGPGTRLTVL.